This T cell receptor (beta chain) was captured by sequencing in a study of response to subunit inactivated influenza vaccine. Findings of the study overall: The authors suggested that every seasonal influenza vaccination recruits few new T cells.

The CDR3 spans 12 residues. The germline V and J ends were trimmed by 7 bases and 0 bases, with 6 bases remaining between them. The V gene's germline CDR1 is MNHNS and CDR2 SASEGT. In TCRdb, the RT-PCR reads were re-called with MiXCR into one record per CDR3 protein. The repertoire holds 650,000 to 800,000 distinct CDR3 sequences, around 14% seen once, with approximately 7% in the top ten. This clonotype was observed a few times. Its target is not known. The gene calls are TRBV6-1 and TRBJ1-2, with D uncertain. This TCR was recovered from a man aged 50 or older who received an inactivated influenza vaccine. The sample in question was PBMCs from blood, obtained around 14 days before vaccination. CDR3 nucleotides: TGTGCCAGCACAAATCCTAACTATGGCTACACCTTC. Translation gives CASTNPNYGYTF.